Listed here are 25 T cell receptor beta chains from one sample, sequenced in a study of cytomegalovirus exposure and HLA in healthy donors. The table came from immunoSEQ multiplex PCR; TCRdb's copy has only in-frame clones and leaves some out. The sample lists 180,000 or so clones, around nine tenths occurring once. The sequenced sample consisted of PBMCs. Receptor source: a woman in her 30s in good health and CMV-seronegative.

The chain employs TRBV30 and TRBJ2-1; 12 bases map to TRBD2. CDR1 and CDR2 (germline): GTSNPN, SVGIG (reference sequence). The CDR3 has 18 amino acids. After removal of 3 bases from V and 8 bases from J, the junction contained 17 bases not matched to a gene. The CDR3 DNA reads TGTGCCTGGAGCAGATATGGTGGGCTAGCGGGGGGGCAACATGAGCAGTTCTTC. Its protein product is CAWSRYGGLAGGQHEQFF.

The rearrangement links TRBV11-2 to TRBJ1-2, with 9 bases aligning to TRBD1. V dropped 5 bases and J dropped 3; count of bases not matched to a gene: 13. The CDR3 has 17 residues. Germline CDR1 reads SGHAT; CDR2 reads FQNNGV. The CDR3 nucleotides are TGTGCCAGCAGCCCGCTTCCCGATGACAGGGGGGACTATGGCTACACCTTC. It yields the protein CASSPLPDDRGDYGYTF.

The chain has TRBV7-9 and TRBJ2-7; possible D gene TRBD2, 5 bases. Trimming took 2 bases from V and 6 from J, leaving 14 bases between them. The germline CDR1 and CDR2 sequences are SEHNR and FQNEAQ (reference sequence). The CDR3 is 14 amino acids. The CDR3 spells CASSLSGELGEQYF. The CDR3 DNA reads TGTGCCAGCAGCTTATCCGGGGAACTGGGCGAGCAGTACTTC.

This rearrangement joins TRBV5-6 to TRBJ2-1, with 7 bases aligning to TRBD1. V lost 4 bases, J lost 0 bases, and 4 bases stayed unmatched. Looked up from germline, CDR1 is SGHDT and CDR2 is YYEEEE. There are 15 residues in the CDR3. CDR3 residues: CASSQDRVSYNEQFF. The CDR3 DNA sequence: TGTGCCAGCAGCCAAGACAGGGTCTCCTACAATGAGCAGTTCTTC.

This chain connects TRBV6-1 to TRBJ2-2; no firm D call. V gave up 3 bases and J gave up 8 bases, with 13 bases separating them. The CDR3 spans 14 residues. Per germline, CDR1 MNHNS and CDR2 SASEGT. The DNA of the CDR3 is TGTGCCAGCAGTGAGACTGATTTTGTTGGGGAGCTGTTTTTT. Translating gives CASSETDFVGELFF.

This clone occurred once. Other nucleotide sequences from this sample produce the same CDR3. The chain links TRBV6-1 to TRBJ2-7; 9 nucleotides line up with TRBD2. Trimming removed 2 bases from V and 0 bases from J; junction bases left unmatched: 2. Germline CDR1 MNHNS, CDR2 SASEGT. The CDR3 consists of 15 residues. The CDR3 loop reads CASSELAGSSYEQYF. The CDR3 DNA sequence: TGTGCCAGCAGTGAACTAGCGGGGAGCTCCTACGAGCAGTACTTC.

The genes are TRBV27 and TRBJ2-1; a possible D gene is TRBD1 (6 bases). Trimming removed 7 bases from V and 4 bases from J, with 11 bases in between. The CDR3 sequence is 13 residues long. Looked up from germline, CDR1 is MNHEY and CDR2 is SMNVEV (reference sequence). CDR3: CASMQGIYNEQFF. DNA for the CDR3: TGTGCCAGCATGCAGGGGATTTACAATGAGCAGTTCTTC.

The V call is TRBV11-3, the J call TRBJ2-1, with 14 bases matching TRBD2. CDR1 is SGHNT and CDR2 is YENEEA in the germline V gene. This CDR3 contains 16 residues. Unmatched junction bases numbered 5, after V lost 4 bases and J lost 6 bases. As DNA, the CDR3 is TGTGCCAGCAGCTCCAGCGGACTAGCGGGAGGCAATGAGCAGTTCTTC. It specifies CASSSSGLAGGNEQFF. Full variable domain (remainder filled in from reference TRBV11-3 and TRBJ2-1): EAGVVQSPRYKIIEKKQPVAFWCNPISGHNTLYWYLQNLGQGPELLIRYENEEAVDDSQLPKDRFSAERLKGVDSTLKIQPAELGDSAVYLCASSSSGLAGGNEQFFGPGTRLTVL.

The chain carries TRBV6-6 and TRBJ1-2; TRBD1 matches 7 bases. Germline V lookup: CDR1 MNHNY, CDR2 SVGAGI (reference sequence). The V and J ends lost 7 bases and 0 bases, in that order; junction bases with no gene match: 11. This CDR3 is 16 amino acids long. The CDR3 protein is CASNAQHRGTNYGYTF. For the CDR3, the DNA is TGTGCCAGCAACGCACAACACAGGGGAACTAACTATGGCTACACCTTC.

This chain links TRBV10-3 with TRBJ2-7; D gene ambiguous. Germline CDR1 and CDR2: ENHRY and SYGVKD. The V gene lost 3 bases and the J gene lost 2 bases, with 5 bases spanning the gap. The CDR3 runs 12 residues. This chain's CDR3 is CAISDSAYEQYF. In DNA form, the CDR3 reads TGTGCCATCAGTGATTCCGCCTACGAGCAGTACTTC.

DNA of the CDR3: TGTGCCAGCAGCTTAGTGCCGGGGGGGCCCGACGAGCAGTACTTC. Translating gives CASSLVPGGPDEQYF. J is TRBJ2-7 and V is TRBV7-2; 8 bases match TRBD2. Germline values: CDR1 SGHTA, CDR2 FQGNSA. V lost 1 base to trimming and J lost 5 bases; unmatched junction nucleotides: 7. The CDR3 sequence is 15 residues long.

In DNA form, the CDR3 reads TGTGCCACCAGCAGACCGGGACAGGGGGCTTCGGTCGGTGGCTACACCTTC. It translates to CATSRPGQGASVGGYTF. The chain combines TRBV15 with TRBJ1-2; 12 nucleotides line up with TRBD1. The ends lost 2 bases at V and 7 bases at J; junction bases unmatched: 11. The CDR3 totals 17 residues. Germline V gene sequence: CDR1 LNHNV, CDR2 YYDKDF (reference sequence).

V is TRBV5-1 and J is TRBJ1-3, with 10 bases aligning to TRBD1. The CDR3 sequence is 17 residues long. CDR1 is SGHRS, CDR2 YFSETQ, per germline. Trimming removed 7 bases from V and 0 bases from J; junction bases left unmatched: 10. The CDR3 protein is CASSVTGGQYSGNTIYF. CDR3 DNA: TGCGCCAGCTCCGTGACAGGGGGCCAATACTCTGGAAACACCATATATTTT.

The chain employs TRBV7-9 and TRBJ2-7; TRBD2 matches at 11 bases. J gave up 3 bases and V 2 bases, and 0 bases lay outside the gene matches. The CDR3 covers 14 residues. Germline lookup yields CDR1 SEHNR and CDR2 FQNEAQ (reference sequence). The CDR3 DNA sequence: TGTGCCAGCAGCTTAACTAGCGGGGGCTACGAGCAGTACTTC. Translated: CASSLTSGGYEQYF.

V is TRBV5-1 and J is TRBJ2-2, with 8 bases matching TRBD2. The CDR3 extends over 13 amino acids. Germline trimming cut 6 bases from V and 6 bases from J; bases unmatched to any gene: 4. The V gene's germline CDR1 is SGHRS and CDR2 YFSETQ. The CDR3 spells CASMAGGPGELFF. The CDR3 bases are TGCGCCAGCATGGCGGGGGGTCCCGGGGAGCTGTTTTTT.

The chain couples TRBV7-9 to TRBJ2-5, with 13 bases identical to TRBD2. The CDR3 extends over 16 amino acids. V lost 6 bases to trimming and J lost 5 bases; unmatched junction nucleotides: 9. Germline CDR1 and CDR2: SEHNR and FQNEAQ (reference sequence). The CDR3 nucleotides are TGTGCCAGCAGTTCCGGACTAGCGGGGGCGAGGGAGACCCAGTACTTC. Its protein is CASSSGLAGARETQYF. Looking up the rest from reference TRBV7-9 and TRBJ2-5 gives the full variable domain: DTGVSQNPRHKITKRGQNVTFRCDPISEHNRLYWYRQTLGQGPEFLTYFQNEAQLEKSRLLSDRFSAERPKGSFSTLEIQRTEQGDSAMYLCASSSGLAGARETQYFGPGTRLLVL.

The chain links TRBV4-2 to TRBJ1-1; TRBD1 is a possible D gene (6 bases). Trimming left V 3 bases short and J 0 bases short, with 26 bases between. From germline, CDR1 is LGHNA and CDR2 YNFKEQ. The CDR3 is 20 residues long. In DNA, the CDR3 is TGTGCCAGCAGCCAGGAGAATCAACAGGGCCCGCCTACCATGAACACTGAAGCTTTCTTT. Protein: CASSQENQQGPPTMNTEAFF.

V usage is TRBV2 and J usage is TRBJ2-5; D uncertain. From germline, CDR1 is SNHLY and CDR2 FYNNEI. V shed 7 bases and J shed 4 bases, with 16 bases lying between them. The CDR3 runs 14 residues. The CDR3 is CASMLALNGETQYF. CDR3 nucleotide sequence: TGTGCCAGCATGTTAGCTCTGAACGGAGAGACCCAGTACTTC.

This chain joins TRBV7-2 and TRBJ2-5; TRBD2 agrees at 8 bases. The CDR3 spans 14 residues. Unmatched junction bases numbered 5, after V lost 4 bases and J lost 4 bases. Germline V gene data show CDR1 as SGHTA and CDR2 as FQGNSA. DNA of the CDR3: TGTGCCAGCAGCTGGACTAGCCTAGGAGAGACCCAGTACTTC. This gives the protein CASSWTSLGETQYF.

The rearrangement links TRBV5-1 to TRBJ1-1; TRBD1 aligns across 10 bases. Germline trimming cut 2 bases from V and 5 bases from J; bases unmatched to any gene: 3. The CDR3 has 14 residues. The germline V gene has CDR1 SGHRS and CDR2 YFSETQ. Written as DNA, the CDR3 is TGCGCCAGCAGCTTTCGGGACAGGGGAACTGAAGCTTTCTTT. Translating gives CASSFRDRGTEAFF.

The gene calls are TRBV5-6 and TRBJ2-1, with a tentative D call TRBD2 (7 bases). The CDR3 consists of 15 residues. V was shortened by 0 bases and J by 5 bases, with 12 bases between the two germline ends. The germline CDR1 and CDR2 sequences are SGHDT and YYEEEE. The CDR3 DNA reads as TGTGCCAGCAGCTTGGCCCGGGGGGCAGACAATGAGCAGTTCTTC. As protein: CASSLARGADNEQFF.

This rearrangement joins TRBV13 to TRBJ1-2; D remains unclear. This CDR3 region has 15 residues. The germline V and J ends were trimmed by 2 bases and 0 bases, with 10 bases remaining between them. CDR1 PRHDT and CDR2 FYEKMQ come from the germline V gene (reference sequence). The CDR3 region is CASSLISSPNYGYTF. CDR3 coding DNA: TGTGCCAGCAGCTTAATAAGTAGCCCTAACTATGGCTACACCTTC.

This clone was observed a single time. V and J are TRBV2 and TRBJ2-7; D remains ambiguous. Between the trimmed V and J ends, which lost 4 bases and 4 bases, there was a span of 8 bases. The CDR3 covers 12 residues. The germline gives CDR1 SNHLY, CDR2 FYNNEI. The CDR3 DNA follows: TGTGCCAGCAGTGCGGTACCGTACGAGCAGTACTTC. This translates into CASSAVPYEQYF. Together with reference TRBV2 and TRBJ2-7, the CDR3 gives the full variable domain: EPEVTQTPSHQVTQMGQEVILRCVPISNHLYFYWYRQILGQKVEFLVSFYNNEISEKSEIFDDQFSVERPDGSNFTLKIRSTKLEDSAMYFCASSAVPYEQYFGPGTRLTVT.

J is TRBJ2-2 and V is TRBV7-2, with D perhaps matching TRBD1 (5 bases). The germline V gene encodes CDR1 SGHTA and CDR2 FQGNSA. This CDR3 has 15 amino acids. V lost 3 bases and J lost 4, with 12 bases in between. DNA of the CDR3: TGTGCCAGCAGCTTGCAGGGTTTCGGCACCGGGGAGCTGTTTTTT. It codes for CASSLQGFGTGELFF.

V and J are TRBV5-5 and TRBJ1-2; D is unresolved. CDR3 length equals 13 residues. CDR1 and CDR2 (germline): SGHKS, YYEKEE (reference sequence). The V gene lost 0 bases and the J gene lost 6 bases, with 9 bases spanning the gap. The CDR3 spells CASSLAREDGYTF. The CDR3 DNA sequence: TGTGCCAGCAGCTTGGCAAGGGAGGATGGCTACACCTTC.